This TCR beta chain was found in a study of blood T cell repertoires in COVID-19. Study-wide background: Acute and convalescent COVID-19 specimens originated in the United States, Italy and Spain. Sources were T cells, B-cell-depleted T cells, or PBMCs; the material itself was cDNA or gDNA.

In the authors' methods: Amplified reference gene primers provided the basis for estimating nucleated cell counts. Clones were sequenced by immunoSEQ multiplex PCR, and TCRdb holds only the in-frame ones, with some missing. Clone size and V and J calls were adopted from that table, with D and trimming inferred from the DNA. Here the sample spans tens of thousands of clones, about 91% being singletons. The CDR3 runs to 17 residues. Germline lookup yields CDR1 MNHEY and CDR2 SMNVEV (reference sequence). The germline V and J ends were trimmed by 5 bases and 8 bases, with 22 bases remaining between them.

The chain couples TRBV27 to TRBJ1-6; a possible D gene is TRBD1 (5 bases). This TCR was recovered from a man between 35 and 55 years old with COVID-19, enrolled during active disease. The sequenced sample consisted of peripheral blood. This CDR3 is CASSPKGRGLGYSPLHF. DNA for the CDR3: TGTGCCAGCAGTCCCAAAGGGCGGGGCTTGGGGTATTCACCCCTCCACTTT.